The sequence of this TCR beta chain was determined in a study of T-cell reconstitution after alpha-beta-depleted transplantation in children. Unmatched junction bases numbered 10, after V lost 5 bases and J lost 8 bases. Germline lookup yields CDR1 DFQATT and CDR2 SNEGSKA (reference sequence). CDR3 length: 14 amino acids. TCRbeta library construction was performed incorporating unique molecular identifiers. TCRdb passed the PCR reads through MiXCR, listing each CDR3 protein once. The sample includes fewer than 120,000 distinct CDR3 sequences, 9% to 12% seen only once; the top ten take over 8%. This clonotype was recorded at least ten times.

The gene calls are TRBV20-1 and TRBJ2-1; 9 bases fit TRBD2. The clonotype originates from a human donor who donated a stem cell graft to a child with acute lymphoblastic leukemia. The sequences come from PBMCs from the stem cell graft donor, collected from the stem cell graft. The CDR3 loop reads CSARLAAGIHEQFF. The CDR3 nucleotides read TGCAGTGCTCGACTAGCGGCAGGTATCCATGAGCAGTTCTTC.